These T cell receptor beta chains were read from a single sample in a study of blood T cell repertoires in COVID-19. Data came from immunoSEQ multiplex PCR; TCRdb stores just in-frame clones and leaves some out. The sample carries a few hundred thousand clones, about 91% recorded once. The sequencing sample was made of peripheral blood. These receptors were taken from a man older than 75 with acute or convalescent COVID-19. The CDR3 runs from the conserved cysteine through the conserved F or W. D genes are given only for firm matches. Only some rows state a clone size, as once, few, many or a class for expanded clones.

TRBV14	TRBJ2-7	NA	TRBD1	CASSPDRGYTFYEQYF	TGTGCCAGCAGCCCAGACAGGGGATATACCTTCTACGAGCAGTACTTC
TRBV5-1	TRBJ1-5	NA	TRBD1	CASSFTGEGQPQHF	TGCGCCAGCAGCTTTACAGGGGAAGGTCAGCCCCAGCATTTT
TRBV3-1/TRBV3-2	TRBJ1-5	once	TRBD1	CASSPGQGASNQPQHF	TGTGCCAGCAGCCCCGGACAGGGCGCTAGCAATCAGCCCCAGCATTTT
TRBV12-5	TRBJ1-1	NA	NA	CASGSSRGGRGEAFF	TGTGCTAGTGGTTCCTCAAGGGGGGGGAGGGGAGAAGCTTTCTTT
TRBV19	TRBJ2-1	NA	TRBD1	CASSVSKTRGKPYNEQFF	TGTGCCAGTAGCGTATCGAAGACCAGGGGGAAACCCTACAATGAGCAGTTCTTC
TRBV19	TRBJ2-2	NA	TRBD1	CASSITQGETGELFF	TGTGCCAGTAGTATTACACAGGGGGAGACCGGGGAGCTGTTTTTT
TRBV18	TRBJ2-1	NA	NA	CASSPLGVDEQFF	TGTGCCAGCTCACCTTTGGGCGTGGATGAGCAGTTCTTC
TRBV7-2	TRBJ1-6	once	NA	CASSLRWGGESPLHF	TGTGCCAGCAGCTTACGATGGGGAGGTGAATCACCCCTCCACTTT
TRBV28	TRBJ2-5	NA	TRBD1	CASSLSPGQGQETQYF	TGTGCCAGCAGTTTATCCCCCGGACAGGGCCAAGAGACCCAGTACTTC
TRBV19	TRBJ2-1	NA	TRBD2	CASSRTSGGVSNEQFF	TGTGCCAGTAGTCGGACTAGCGGGGGGGTGAGTAATGAGCAGTTCTTC
TRBV9	TRBJ1-1	NA	NA	CASSPTPGGEAFF	TGTGCCAGCAGCCCAACCCCCGGTGGTGAAGCTTTCTTT
TRBV7-8	TRBJ2-3	NA	TRBD2	CASSLNSGGAGTDTQYF	TGTGCCAGCAGCCTTAATAGCGGGGGGGCCGGCACAGATACGCAGTATTTT
TRBV7-2	TRBJ1-4	NA	NA	CASSLGGNNEKLFF	TGTGCCAGCAGCCTAGGAGGGAATAATGAAAAACTGTTTTTT
TRBV11-3	TRBJ2-2	NA	NA	CASSPPSQTGELFF	TGTGCCAGCAGCCCCCCTAGCCAAACCGGGGAGCTGTTTTTT
TRBV28	TRBJ1-1	once	NA	CASSYLSTEAFF	TGTGCCAGCAGTTACTTAAGCACTGAAGCTTTCTTT
TRBV27	TRBJ2-1	NA	TRBD2	CASSSKGLASPSYNEQFF	TGTGCCAGCAGTTCGAAGGGACTAGCGAGCCCTTCGTACAATGAGCAGTTCTTC
TRBV13	TRBJ2-5	NA	NA	CASSPRGGNKETQYF	TGTGCCAGCAGCCCCCGTGGAGGGAATAAAGAGACCCAGTACTTC
TRBV7-2	TRBJ1-2	NA	NA	CASSLESAAYGYTF	TGTGCCAGCAGCTTAGAGAGCGCAGCCTATGGCTACACCTTC
TRBV18	TRBJ2-1	NA	NA	CASSPRLDSYNEQFF	TGTGCCAGCTCACCACGACTAGACTCCTACAATGAGCAGTTCTTC
TRBV29-1	TRBJ1-1	NA	NA	CSVTRQDGTEAFF	TGCAGCGTAACTAGACAGGACGGAACTGAAGCTTTCTTT
TRBV4-2	TRBJ1-5	NA	NA	CASSLTWADGNQPQHF	TGTGCCAGCAGCCTCACTTGGGCCGATGGCAATCAGCCCCAGCATTTT
TRBV7-9	TRBJ1-1	NA	NA	CASSPQGWMNTEAFF	TGTGCCAGCAGCCCTCAGGGCTGGATGAACACTGAAGCTTTCTTT
TRBV28	TRBJ2-7	NA	NA	CASSLPGITYEQYF	TGTGCCAGCAGTTTGCCAGGGATTACCTACGAGCAGTACTTC
TRBV19	TRBJ2-1	NA	TRBD1	CASNEGQGRNNEQFF	TGTGCCAGTAACGAAGGACAGGGAAGAAACAATGAGCAGTTCTTC
TRBV7-2	TRBJ2-5	NA	TRBD2	CASSSSTSGTQYF	TGTGCCAGCAGCTCATCGACTAGCGGGACCCAGTACTTC
TRBV18	TRBJ1-4	NA	NA	CASSSASGGRRF	TGTGCCAGCTCATCCGCCTCCGGGGGTCGTCGATTT
TRBV19	TRBJ1-2	NA	NA	CASSIVHGNNYGYTF	TGTGCCAGTAGTATAGTCCACGGGAATAACTATGGCTACACCTTC
TRBV5-4	TRBJ2-7	NA	NA	CASSFARGYEQYF	TGTGCCAGCAGCTTTGCCAGAGGCTACGAGCAGTACTTC
TRBV5-1	TRBJ1-4	NA	TRBD1	CASSLEQGAREKLFF	TGCGCCAGCAGCTTAGAACAGGGGGCCAGGGAAAAACTGTTTTTT
TRBV29-1	TRBJ2-2	NA	TRBD1	CSTTGSKNTGELFF	TGCAGTACGACAGGGAGCAAAAACACCGGGGAGCTGTTTTTT
TRBV7-8	TRBJ1-2	NA	NA	CASSLVGQSQIYGYTF	TGTGCCAGCAGCTTAGTTGGGCAGAGCCAAATCTATGGCTACACCTTC
TRBV24-1	TRBJ2-2	NA	TRBD1	CATSDLTTGVAGELFF	TGTGCCACCAGTGATTTAACGACAGGGGTGGCCGGGGAGCTGTTTTTT
TRBV6-6	TRBJ2-7	NA	TRBD2	CASNKASGVAYEQYF	TGTGCCAGCAATAAAGCTAGCGGGGTGGCCTACGAGCAGTACTTC
TRBV19	TRBJ2-2	NA	TRBD1	CASRGGTGLLTGELFF	TGTGCCAGTAGGGGTGGGACAGGACTCCTTACCGGGGAGCTGTTTTTT
TRBV7-3	TRBJ1-2	NA	TRBD1	CASSLTGVGNYGYTF	TGTGCCAGCAGCCTGACAGGGGTGGGGAACTATGGCTACACCTTC
TRBV19	TRBJ1-2	NA	NA	CASSTQGSYGYTF	TGTGCCAGTAGTACCCAGGGCAGCTATGGCTACACCTTC
TRBV5-1	TRBJ2-3	once	TRBD1	CASSRGQGWGEAQTSDTQYF	TGCGCCAGCAGCAGGGGACAGGGCTGGGGGGAGGCCCAAACTTCAGATACGCAGTATTTT
TRBV7-8	TRBJ2-7	NA	TRBD2	CASSLLGMAGGPPYEQYF	TGTGCCAGCAGCTTATTGGGAATGGCGGGAGGGCCCCCCTACGAGCAGTACTTC
TRBV6-1	TRBJ2-7	once	NA	CASSEVSTQRQYF	TGTGCCAGCAGTGAAGTCTCAACACAGAGGCAGTACTTC
TRBV11-2	TRBJ2-1	NA	NA	CASSRRAGSSYNEQFF	TGTGCCAGCAGCCGACGGGCGGGGAGCTCCTACAATGAGCAGTTCTTC
TRBV11-2	TRBJ2-3	NA	TRBD2	CASSSKGLTSADTQYF	TGTGCCAGCAGCTCGAAGGGGCTTACTAGCGCGGATACGCAGTATTTT
TRBV7-7	TRBJ2-3	NA	TRBD2	CASSRGTSGGTDTQYF	TGTGCTAGCAGCCGCGGGACTAGCGGGGGCACAGATACGCAGTATTTT
TRBV6-2/TRBV6-3	TRBJ2-5	NA	NA	CASSSRVLQETQYF	TGTGCCAGCAGCTCCCGGGTCTTACAAGAGACCCAGTACTTC
TRBV6-6	TRBJ2-1	NA	TRBD1	CASSPSRDRESGSYNEQFF	TGTGCCAGCAGTCCGTCCCGGGACAGGGAATCGGGCTCCTACAATGAGCAGTTCTTC
TRBV18	TRBJ1-1	NA	TRBD1	CASSLITGATEAFF	TGTGCCAGCTCCCTAATTACAGGGGCCACTGAAGCTTTCTTT
TRBV15	TRBJ1-1	NA	NA	CATSRGGGNTEAFF	TGTGCCACCAGCAGAGGGGGCGGAAACACTGAAGCTTTCTTT
TRBV10-3	TRBJ1-5	once	TRBD1	CAIKEDRVDQPQHF	TGTGCCATCAAAGAAGACAGGGTCGATCAGCCCCAGCATTTT
TRBV6-5	TRBJ2-6	NA	NA	CASRAVPTGANVLTF	TGTGCCAGCAGGGCAGTTCCCACTGGGGCCAACGTCCTGACTTTC
TRBV28	TRBJ1-2	NA	TRBD1	CASSPPGQGDYGYTF	TGTGCCAGCAGTCCGCCGGGACAGGGAGATTATGGCTACACCTTC
TRBV6-1	TRBJ2-1	NA	TRBD2	CASSGRSSGITTSYNEQFF	TGTGCCAGCAGTGGGAGATCTAGCGGGATTACCACCTCCTACAATGAGCAGTTCTTC
TRBV7-2	TRBJ2-2	NA	NA	CASSLGLAANTGELFF	TGTGCCAGCAGCTTAGGGCTAGCCGCGAACACCGGGGAGCTGTTTTTT
TRBV9	TRBJ1-2	NA	TRBD1	CASSAADRGHYGYTF	TGTGCCAGCAGCGCCGCAGACAGGGGGCATTATGGCTACACCTTC
TRBV10-3	TRBJ1-2	few	NA	CAISQGTGYGYTF	TGTGCCATAAGCCAGGGGACCGGCTATGGCTACACCTTC